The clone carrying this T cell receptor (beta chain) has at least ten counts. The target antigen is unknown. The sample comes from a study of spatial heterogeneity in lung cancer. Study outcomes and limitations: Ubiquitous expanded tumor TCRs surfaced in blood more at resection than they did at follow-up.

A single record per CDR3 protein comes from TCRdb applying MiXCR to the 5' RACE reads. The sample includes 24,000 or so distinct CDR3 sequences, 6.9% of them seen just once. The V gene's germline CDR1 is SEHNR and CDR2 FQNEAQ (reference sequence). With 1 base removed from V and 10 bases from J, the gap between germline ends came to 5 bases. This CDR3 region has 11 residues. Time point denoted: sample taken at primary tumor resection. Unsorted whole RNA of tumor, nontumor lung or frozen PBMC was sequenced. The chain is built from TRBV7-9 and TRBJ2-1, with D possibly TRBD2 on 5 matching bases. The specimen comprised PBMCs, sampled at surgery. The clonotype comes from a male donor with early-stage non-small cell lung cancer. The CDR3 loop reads CASSLGGEQFF. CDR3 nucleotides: TGTGCCAGCAGCTTAGGAGGGGAGCAGTTCTTC. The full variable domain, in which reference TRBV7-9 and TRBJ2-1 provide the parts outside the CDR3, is DTGVSQNPRHKITKRGQNVTFRCDPISEHNRLYWYRQTLGQGPEFLTYFQNEAQLEKSRLLSDRFSAERPKGSFSTLEIQRTEQGDSAMYLCASSLGGEQFFGPGTRLTVL.